A selection of T cell receptor beta chains follows, all from one sample in a study of cytomegalovirus exposure and HLA in healthy donors. Method: immunoSEQ multiplex PCR; TCRdb's copy keeps in-frame clones and lacks some. The sample includes around 120,000 clones, more than 75% of them seen just once. Sequenced material: PBMCs. The receptors shown here come from a woman younger than 30 in good health and CMV-seropositive. Each CDR3 is given with its conserved first and last residue.

v_call: TRBV7-7; j_call: TRBJ1-6; cdr3_aa: CASSRDSISPLHF
v_call: TRBV5-4; j_call: TRBJ1-2; cdr3_aa: CASSLHSGYTF
v_call: TRBV10-3; j_call: TRBJ2-5; cdr3_aa: CAISESGLAEETQYF
v_call: TRBV2; j_call: TRBJ1-1; cdr3_aa: CASSSDRPSGTEAFF
v_call: TRBV4-3; j_call: TRBJ1-3; cdr3_aa: CASSRRLGRGRNTIYF
v_call: TRBV27; j_call: TRBJ2-7; cdr3_aa: CASSPNSYEQYF
v_call: TRBV28; j_call: TRBJ1-1; cdr3_aa: CASNEQVLNTEAFF
v_call: TRBV2; j_call: TRBJ1-3; cdr3_aa: CASSVGSGPGNTIYF
v_call: TRBV4-2; j_call: TRBJ1-1; cdr3_aa: CASSQRDRVADTEAFF
v_call: TRBV21-1; j_call: TRBJ2-2; cdr3_aa: CASSLRQGTKTGELFF
v_call: TRBV13; j_call: TRBJ2-7; cdr3_aa: CASRGQGTYEQYF
v_call: TRBV6-5; j_call: TRBJ2-2; cdr3_aa: CASSGTANTGELFF
v_call: TRBV5-1; j_call: TRBJ2-2; cdr3_aa: CASRRGTGELFF
v_call: TRBV5-4; j_call: TRBJ1-2; cdr3_aa: CASTIGGGNYGYTF
v_call: TRBV15; j_call: TRBJ2-3; cdr3_aa: CATSSDSRRTDTQYF
v_call: TRBV7-2; j_call: TRBJ2-1; cdr3_aa: CASSLGGTSGSSSYNEQFF
v_call: TRBV6-5; j_call: TRBJ1-2; cdr3_aa: CASSGGHGYTF
v_call: TRBV6-8; j_call: TRBJ2-7; cdr3_aa: CASRLAEFWEQYF
v_call: TRBV7-9; j_call: TRBJ2-7; cdr3_aa: CASSSLPGQGSYEQYF
v_call: TRBV7-3; j_call: TRBJ2-1; cdr3_aa: CASSLIASGGEQFF
v_call: TRBV5-6; j_call: TRBJ2-1; cdr3_aa: CASRQGGGAYEQFF
v_call: TRBV29-1; j_call: TRBJ2-3; cdr3_aa: CSTMRGGGSDTQYF
v_call: TRBV7-7; j_call: TRBJ2-1; cdr3_aa: CASSPGTSIGNEQFF
v_call: TRBV18; j_call: TRBJ1-6; cdr3_aa: CASSPGTGGNSPLHF
v_call: TRBV4-2; j_call: TRBJ2-7; cdr3_aa: CASSPGQGTSYEQYF
v_call: TRBV4-1; j_call: TRBJ2-7; cdr3_aa: CASSQVTGQGWYEQYF
v_call: TRBV27; j_call: TRBJ1-2; cdr3_aa: CASTTKIRGIYGYTF
v_call: TRBV29-1; j_call: TRBJ1-4; cdr3_aa: CSVTTGNTNEKLFF
v_call: TRBV11-3; j_call: TRBJ2-7; cdr3_aa: CASSLRTTSYEQYF
v_call: TRBV9; j_call: TRBJ1-1; cdr3_aa: CASSPGGTWDTEAFF
v_call: TRBV5-1; j_call: TRBJ2-7; cdr3_aa: CASSPRTESYEQYF
v_call: TRBV11-3; j_call: TRBJ1-1; cdr3_aa: CASSRPTANTEAFF
v_call: TRBV13; j_call: TRBJ2-3; cdr3_aa: CASSFGTGPDTQYF
v_call: TRBV7-9; j_call: TRBJ1-2; cdr3_aa: CASSSGQDNYGYTF
v_call: TRBV7-8; j_call: TRBJ2-1; cdr3_aa: CASSSTPGLAVPNEQFF
v_call: TRBV18; j_call: TRBJ1-6; cdr3_aa: CASSPHRESPLHF
v_call: TRBV27; j_call: TRBJ2-6; cdr3_aa: CASSLLSGPGANVLTF
v_call: TRBV19; j_call: TRBJ1-1; cdr3_aa: CASSIRVMNTEAFF
v_call: TRBV7-2; j_call: TRBJ2-7; cdr3_aa: CASSRGGQGIHEQYF
v_call: TRBV6-1; j_call: TRBJ1-5; cdr3_aa: CASRQGDQPQHF
v_call: TRBV28; j_call: TRBJ1-1; cdr3_aa: CASSLGIGDRTEAFF
v_call: TRBV6-1; j_call: TRBJ2-1; cdr3_aa: CASSESWAPSYNEQFF
v_call: TRBV7-9; j_call: TRBJ2-1; cdr3_aa: CASSPPNRLAVYNEQFF
v_call: TRBV27; j_call: TRBJ1-2; cdr3_aa: CASSLGGNLNYGYTF
v_call: TRBV23-1; j_call: TRBJ1-5; cdr3_aa: CASSQSTYGGTYHQPQHF
v_call: TRBV7-9; j_call: TRBJ2-5; cdr3_aa: CASSLDRSAQYF
v_call: TRBV19; j_call: TRBJ1-1; cdr3_aa: CASSSLTGMNTEAFF
v_call: TRBV4-1; j_call: TRBJ2-1; cdr3_aa: CASSQDLRRGLSYNEQFF
v_call: TRBV7-8; j_call: TRBJ1-3; cdr3_aa: CASSSWTASSGNTIYF
v_call: TRBV11-3; j_call: TRBJ1-2; cdr3_aa: CASSFPQGYGYTF
v_call: TRBV10-3; j_call: TRBJ2-1; cdr3_aa: CAISESGGSYNEQFF
v_call: TRBV15; j_call: TRBJ1-5; cdr3_aa: CATSRTGESNQPQHF
v_call: TRBV18; j_call: TRBJ1-3; cdr3_aa: CASSLGTGVLSNTIYF
v_call: TRBV6-5; j_call: TRBJ2-3; cdr3_aa: CASGSSGGTDTQYF
v_call: TRBV7-2; j_call: TRBJ2-1; cdr3_aa: CASSSSGTSGRSGNEQFF
v_call: TRBV13; j_call: TRBJ1-3; cdr3_aa: CASSSQEGAVLGKGRNTIYF
v_call: TRBV28; j_call: TRBJ2-2; cdr3_aa: CASSWTGIDTGELFF
v_call: TRBV19; j_call: TRBJ2-3; cdr3_aa: CASSEGLINTDTQYF
v_call: TRBV5-1; j_call: TRBJ1-1; cdr3_aa: CASSLNEVGNTEAFF